Included here is one TCR beta chain sequence, with context. Its target is not known. A multiplex PCR was run with 60 Vbeta primers and 13 Jbeta primers. Profiled with immunoSEQ multiplex PCR; TCRdb holds only in-frame clones, not every one. Of 100,000 to 150,000 clones listed, roughly 84% were seen once; the top ten hold about 2.7%. The CDR3 contains 12 residues. Trimming pared 3 bases from V and 1 base from J, leaving 3 bases between. Germline V gene lookup returns CDR1 LNHDA and CDR2 SQIVND (reference sequence). This entry belongs to a study of cytomegalovirus exposure and HLA in healthy donors. Study results and limitations: 87-base-pair reads could not separate some V segments, including TRBV6-2 and TRBV6-3. Earlier analysis yielded a pattern in which most TCR beta V segments were productive about 87% or about 30% of the time. Presence/absence comparisons presumed near-even sequencing depth among donors.

Sequenced: PBMCs. The chain carries TRBV19 and TRBJ1-1; D gene unclear. This receptor was obtained from a woman aged 18 to 35 in good health and CMV-seropositive. CDR3 region: CASSIRNTEAFF. CDR3 in DNA: TGTGCCAGTAGTATTAGGAACACTGAAGCTTTCTTT. Variable domain in full (rest from reference TRBV19 and TRBJ1-1): DGGITQSPKYLFRKEGQNVTLSCEQNLNHDAMYWYRQDPGQGLRLIYYSQIVNDFQKGDIAEGYSVSREKKESFPLTVTSAQKNPTAFYLCASSIRNTEAFFGQGTRLTVV.